The clone carrying this T cell receptor beta chain has more than one count but fewer than ten. Its antigen remains unidentified. CDR3 size: 15 residues. The germline V gene encodes CDR1 LNHDA and CDR2 SQIVND (reference sequence). J lost 2 bases, V lost 4 bases, and 6 bases had no gene match. This sample was included in a study of cytomegalovirus exposure and HLA in healthy donors. Study in general: Samples from HLA-typed donors yielded 65 million to 90 million unique TCRs in an early data release. Study-level findings and limits: HLA allele associations emerged for about 16,000 TCR beta sequences in a later analysis, at 0.05 false discovery rate. In a later analysis, several top co-occurrence clusters appeared linked to parvovirus B19, influenza, CMV and Epstein-Barr virus. Most observed TCR sequences were rare, whereas some public TCRs were detected in many donors.

A multiplex PCR was run with 60 Vbeta primers and 13 Jbeta primers. Clones were read by immunoSEQ multiplex PCR, and TCRdb kept only the in-frame ones, dropping some. The sample yields approximately 110,000 clones, around three quarters seen once. The rearrangement joins TRBV19 to TRBJ2-7; 9 bases agree with TRBD1. This sequence was found in a woman aged 18-29 years in good health and CMV-seropositive. The sequenced sample was PBMCs. CDR3 bases: TGTGCCAGTAGTACCCTAGGACAGGGGACCTACGAGCAGTACTTC. This codes for CASSTLGQGTYEQYF.